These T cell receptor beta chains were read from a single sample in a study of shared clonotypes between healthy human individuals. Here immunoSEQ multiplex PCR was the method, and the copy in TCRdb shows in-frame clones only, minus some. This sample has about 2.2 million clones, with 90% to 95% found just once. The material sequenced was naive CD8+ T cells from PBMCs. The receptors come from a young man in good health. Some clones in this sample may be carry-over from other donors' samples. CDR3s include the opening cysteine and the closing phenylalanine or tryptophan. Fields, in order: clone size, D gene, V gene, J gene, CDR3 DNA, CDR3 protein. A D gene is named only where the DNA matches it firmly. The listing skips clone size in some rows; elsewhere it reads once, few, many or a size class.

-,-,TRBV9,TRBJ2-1,TGTGCCAGCAGCGGGACCAACCCGGCCGGTGAGCAGTTCTTC,CASSGTNPAGEQFF
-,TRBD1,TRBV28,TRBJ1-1,TGTGCCAGCAGTTTTCCCCTTAAGACAGGGCTCAAGACTGAAGCTTTCTTT,CASSFPLKTGLKTEAFF
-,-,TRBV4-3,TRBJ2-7,TGCGCCAGCAGCCAAGGGGAAGAGGCGGGGCTAACCTACGAGCAGTACTTC,CASSQGEEAGLTYEQYF
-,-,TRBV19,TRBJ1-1,TGTGCCAGTAGCCGTACAGGAGACATGAACACTGAAGCTTTCTTT,CASSRTGDMNTEAFF
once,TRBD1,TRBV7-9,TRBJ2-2,TGTGCCAGCAGCCATCGACAGGGCTCTCAATCCGGGGAGCTGTTTTTT,CASSHRQGSQSGELFF
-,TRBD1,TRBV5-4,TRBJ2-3,TGTGCCAGCAGTCAGGACAGGGTAGTCCTAACAGATACGCAGTATTTT,CASSQDRVVLTDTQYF
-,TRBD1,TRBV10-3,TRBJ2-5,TGTGCCATCAAATCAGACAGGGCCAAAGAGACCCAGTACTTC,CAIKSDRAKETQYF
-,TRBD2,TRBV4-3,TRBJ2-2,TGCGCCAGCAGCTTCGGGACTAGCGGGGGGGAGCTGTTTTTT,CASSFGTSGGELFF
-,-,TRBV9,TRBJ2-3,TGTGCCAGCAGCCCATCAGCGGATACGCAGTATTTT,CASSPSADTQYF
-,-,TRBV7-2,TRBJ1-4,TGTGCCAGCAGCAGGGGAGCTACTAATGAAAAACTGTTTTTT,CASSRGATNEKLFF
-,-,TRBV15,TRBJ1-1,TGTGCCACCAGTGACCGGGACGTTTCTGAAGCTTTCTTT,CATSDRDVSEAFF
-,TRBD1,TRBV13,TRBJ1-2,TGTGCCAGCAGCTCCACCGAGGACAGGGACTATGGCTACACCTTC,CASSSTEDRDYGYTF
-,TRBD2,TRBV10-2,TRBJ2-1,TGCGCCAGCAGAAACCGACTAGCGGATTACCCTCATGAGCAGTTCTTC,CASRNRLADYPHEQFF
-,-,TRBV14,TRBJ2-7,TGTGCCAGCAGCTTTAAGATAGGGACCGAAGGGCTCGGACCCCCCCAGCAGTACTTC,CASSFKIGTEGLGPPQQYF
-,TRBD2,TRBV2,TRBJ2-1,TGTGCCAGCAGTGAAAGACTAGCGGGTTCCTACAATGAGCAGTTCTTC,CASSERLAGSYNEQFF
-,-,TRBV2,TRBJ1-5,TGTGCCAGCAGTGAACCGCTGGCTAGCAATCAGCCCCAGCATTTT,CASSEPLASNQPQHF
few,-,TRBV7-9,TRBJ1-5,TGTGCCAGCAGCCCCACACGGGACCTCGAGGGGCCCCAGCATTTT,CASSPTRDLEGPQHF
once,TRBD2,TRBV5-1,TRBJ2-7,TGCGCCAGCAGCTTGGCCTCGGGGACTAGCGGGCTTGACTTC,CASSLASGTSGLDF
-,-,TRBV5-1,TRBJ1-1,TGCGCCAGCAGCCCGGGGGGGTTGGTTGAGGCTTTCTTT,CASSPGGLVEAFF
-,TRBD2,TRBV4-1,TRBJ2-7,TGCGCCAGCAGCCAAGATTTAGCGGGGGAGGGCTACGAGCAGTACTTC,CASSQDLAGEGYEQYF
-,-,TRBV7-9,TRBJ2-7,TGTGCCAGCAGCTCGGCTAAGCGGCCCTACGAGCAGTACTTC,CASSSAKRPYEQYF
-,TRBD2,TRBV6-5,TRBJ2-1,TGTGCCAGCAGTTCCCTAGCGGGGATAGTCAATGAGCAGTTCTTC,CASSSLAGIVNEQFF
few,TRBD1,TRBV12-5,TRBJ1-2,TGTGCTAGTGGCCCGGGACAGGGGTATGGCTACACCTTC,CASGPGQGYGYTF
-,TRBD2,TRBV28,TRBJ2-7,TGTGCCAGCAGTTACAGCGGGAGCAGCTACGAGCAGTACTTC,CASSYSGSSYEQYF
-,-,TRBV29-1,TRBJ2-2,TGCAGCGTTGAAGGGGGCCTGGGGACCGGGGAGCTGTTTTTT,CSVEGGLGTGELFF
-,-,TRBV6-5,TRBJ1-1,TGTGCCAGCAGTTACTCCACCGGGACAAAAGCTTTCTTT,CASSYSTGTKAFF
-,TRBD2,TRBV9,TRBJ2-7,TGTGCCAGCAGCGTAGGAAGACTAGCGGGAGGGCCGGAGCAGTACTTC,CASSVGRLAGGPEQYF
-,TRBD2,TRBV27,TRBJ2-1,TGTGCCAGCAGCGGACTAGCGGGAGGGGAAGCGAATGAGCAGTTCTTC,CASSGLAGGEANEQFF
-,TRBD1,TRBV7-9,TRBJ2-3,TGTGCCAGCAGCTTCGTTCTTCGACAGGGGGGGACAGATACGCAGTATTTT,CASSFVLRQGGTDTQYF
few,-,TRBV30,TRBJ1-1,TGTGCCTGGTCTCTGAACACTGAAGCTTTCTTT,CAWSLNTEAFF
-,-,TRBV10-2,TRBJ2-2,TGCGCCAGCGGCCCTAAGAGGAACACCGGGGAGCTGTTTTTT,CASGPKRNTGELFF
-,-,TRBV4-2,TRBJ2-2,TGTGCCAGCAGCCAAGGCCCCCCACGGAGGAACACCGGGGAGCTGTTTTTT,CASSQGPPRRNTGELFF
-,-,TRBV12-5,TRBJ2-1,TGTGCTAGTGGTTTGGTAGGTATTATAGATGAGCAGTTCTTC,CASGLVGIIDEQFF
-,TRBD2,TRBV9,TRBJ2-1,TGTGCCAGCAGCGTAGATCTGGGAGCGGGAGGATCCGGGGAGCAGTTCTTC,CASSVDLGAGGSGEQFF
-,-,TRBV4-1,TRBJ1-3,TGCGCCAGCAGCCCAAGGGGCCCTAACTCTGGAAACACCATATATTTT,CASSPRGPNSGNTIYF
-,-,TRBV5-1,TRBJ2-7,TGCGCCAGCAGCCTATCTTCCACAGGTGCGCTCGAGCAGTACTTC,CASSLSSTGALEQYF
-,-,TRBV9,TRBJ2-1,TGTGCCAGCAGCGTAAGCTCTGTTAGCTCCTACAATGAGCAGTTCTTC,CASSVSSVSSYNEQFF
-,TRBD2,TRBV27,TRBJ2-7,TGTGCCAGCAGGCTAGCGGGAGGTATTGCCCGGTCCTACGAGCAGTACTTC,CASRLAGGIARSYEQYF
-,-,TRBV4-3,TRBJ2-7,TGCGCCAGCAGCCAAGTTCCAGGCTACGAGCAGTACTTC,CASSQVPGYEQYF